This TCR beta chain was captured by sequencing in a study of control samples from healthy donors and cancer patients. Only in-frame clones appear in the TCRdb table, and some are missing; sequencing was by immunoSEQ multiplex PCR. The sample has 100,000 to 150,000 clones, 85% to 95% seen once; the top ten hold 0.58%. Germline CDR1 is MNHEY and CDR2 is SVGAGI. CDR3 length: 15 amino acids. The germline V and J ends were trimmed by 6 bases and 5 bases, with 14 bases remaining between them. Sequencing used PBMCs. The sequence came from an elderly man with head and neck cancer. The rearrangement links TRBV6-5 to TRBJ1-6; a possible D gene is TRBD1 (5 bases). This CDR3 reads CASRRELGDNSPLHF. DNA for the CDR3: TGTGCCAGCAGAAGGGAATTAGGGGATAATTCACCCCTCCACTTT.